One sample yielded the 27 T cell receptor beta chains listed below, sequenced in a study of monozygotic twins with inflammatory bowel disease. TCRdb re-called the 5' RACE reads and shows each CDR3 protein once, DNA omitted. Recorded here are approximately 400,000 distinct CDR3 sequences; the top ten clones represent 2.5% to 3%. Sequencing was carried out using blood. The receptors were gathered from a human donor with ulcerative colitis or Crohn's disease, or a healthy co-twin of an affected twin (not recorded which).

The CDR3: CASLAGGYNEQFF. The V gene is TRBV6-2 or TRBV6-3, the J gene TRBJ2-1; lacking DNA, the TRBD2 call made by TCRdb goes unchecked. The CDR3 length is 13 residues. Per the germline V gene, CDR1 is MNHEY and CDR2 is SVGEGT.

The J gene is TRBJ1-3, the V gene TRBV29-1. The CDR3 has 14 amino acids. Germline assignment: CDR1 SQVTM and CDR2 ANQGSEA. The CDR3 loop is CSFRDVVSGNTIYF.

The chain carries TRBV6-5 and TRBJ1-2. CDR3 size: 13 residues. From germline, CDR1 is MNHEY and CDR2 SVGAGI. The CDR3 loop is CASSYSGDFGYTF.

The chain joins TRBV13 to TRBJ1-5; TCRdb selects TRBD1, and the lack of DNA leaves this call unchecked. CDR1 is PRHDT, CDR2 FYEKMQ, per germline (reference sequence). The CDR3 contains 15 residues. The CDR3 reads CASSLGRRQNQPQHF.

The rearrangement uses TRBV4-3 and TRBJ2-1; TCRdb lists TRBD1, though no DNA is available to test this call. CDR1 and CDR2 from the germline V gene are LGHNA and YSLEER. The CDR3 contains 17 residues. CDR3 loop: CASSQDIGTGSYNEQFF.

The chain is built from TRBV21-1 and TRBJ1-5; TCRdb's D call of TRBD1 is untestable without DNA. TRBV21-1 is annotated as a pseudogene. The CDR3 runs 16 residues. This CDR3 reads CASSDLGQGIDQPQHF.

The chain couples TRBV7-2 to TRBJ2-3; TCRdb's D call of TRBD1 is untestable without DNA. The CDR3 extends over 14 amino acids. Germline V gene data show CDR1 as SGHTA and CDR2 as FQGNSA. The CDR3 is CASSLGGGPDTQYF.

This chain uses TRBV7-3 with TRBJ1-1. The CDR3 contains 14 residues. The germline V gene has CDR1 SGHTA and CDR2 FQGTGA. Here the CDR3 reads CASSLMGWNTEAFF.

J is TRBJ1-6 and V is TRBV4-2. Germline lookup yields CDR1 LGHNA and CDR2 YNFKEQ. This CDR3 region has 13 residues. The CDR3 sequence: CASSSQERSPLHF.

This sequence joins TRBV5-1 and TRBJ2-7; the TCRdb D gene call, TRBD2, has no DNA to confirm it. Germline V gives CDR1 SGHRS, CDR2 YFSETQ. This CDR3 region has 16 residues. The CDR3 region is CTSSLDASFSSYEQYF.

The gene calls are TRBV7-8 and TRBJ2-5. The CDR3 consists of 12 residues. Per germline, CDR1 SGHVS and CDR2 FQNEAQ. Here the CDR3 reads CASSPFVETQYF.

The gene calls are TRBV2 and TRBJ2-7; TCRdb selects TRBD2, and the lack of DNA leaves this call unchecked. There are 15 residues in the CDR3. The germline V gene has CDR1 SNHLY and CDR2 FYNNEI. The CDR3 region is CASSNLAGGQDEQYF.

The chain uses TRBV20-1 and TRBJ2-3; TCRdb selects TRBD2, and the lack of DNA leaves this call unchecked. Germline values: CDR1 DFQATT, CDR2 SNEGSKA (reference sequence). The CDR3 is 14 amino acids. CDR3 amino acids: CSARLADPTDTQYF.

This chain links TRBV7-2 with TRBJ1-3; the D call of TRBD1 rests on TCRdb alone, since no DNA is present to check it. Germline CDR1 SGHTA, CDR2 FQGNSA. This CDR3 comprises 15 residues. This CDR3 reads CASSSDSHSGNTIYF.

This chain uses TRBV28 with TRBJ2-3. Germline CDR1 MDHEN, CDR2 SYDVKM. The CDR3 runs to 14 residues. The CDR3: CASSFIRFADTQYF.

The CDR3 is CSVQDRHPDRRNTGELFF. V is TRBV29-1 and J is TRBJ2-2; TCRdb names TRBD1, which stays unverified in the absence of DNA. There are 18 residues in the CDR3. The germline V gene has CDR1 SQVTM and CDR2 ANQGSEA.

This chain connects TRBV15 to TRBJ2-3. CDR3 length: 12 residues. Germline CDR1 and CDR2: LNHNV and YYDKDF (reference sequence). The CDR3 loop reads CATSRVSYTQYF.

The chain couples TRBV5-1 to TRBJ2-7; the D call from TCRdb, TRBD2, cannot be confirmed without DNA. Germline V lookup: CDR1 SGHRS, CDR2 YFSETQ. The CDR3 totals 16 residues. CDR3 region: CASSLDLAGISYEQYF.

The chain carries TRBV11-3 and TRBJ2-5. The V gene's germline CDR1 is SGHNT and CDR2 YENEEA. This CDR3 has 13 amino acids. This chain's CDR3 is CASSPQRWETQYF.

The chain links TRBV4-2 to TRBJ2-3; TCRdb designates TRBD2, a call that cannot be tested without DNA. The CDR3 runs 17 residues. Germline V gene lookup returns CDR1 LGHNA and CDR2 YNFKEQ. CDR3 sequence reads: CASSQDSANLVADTQYF.

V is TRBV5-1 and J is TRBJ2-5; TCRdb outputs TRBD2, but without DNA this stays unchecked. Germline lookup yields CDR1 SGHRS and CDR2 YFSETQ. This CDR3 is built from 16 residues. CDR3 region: CASSTTSGLTQETQYF.

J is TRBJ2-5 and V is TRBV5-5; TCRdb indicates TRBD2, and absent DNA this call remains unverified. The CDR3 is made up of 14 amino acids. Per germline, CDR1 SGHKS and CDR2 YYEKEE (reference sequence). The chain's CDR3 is CASSLAGAKETQYF.

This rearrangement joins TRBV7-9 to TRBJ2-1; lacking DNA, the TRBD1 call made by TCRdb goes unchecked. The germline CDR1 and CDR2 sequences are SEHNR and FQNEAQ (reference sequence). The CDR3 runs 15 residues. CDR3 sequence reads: CASSRWRDLPGEQFF.

CDR3 protein: CASSQDSNTGELFF. The chain uses TRBV5-1 and TRBJ2-2; TCRdb outputs TRBD1, but without DNA this stays unchecked. The germline gives CDR1 SGHRS, CDR2 YFSETQ. The CDR3 runs 14 residues.

The CDR3 reads CASSLQGVGETQYF. J is TRBJ2-5 and V is TRBV7-2; TCRdb gives TRBD1 as the D gene, but with no DNA this cannot be confirmed. Germline CDR1 and CDR2: SGHTA and FQGNSA. The CDR3 length is 14 residues.

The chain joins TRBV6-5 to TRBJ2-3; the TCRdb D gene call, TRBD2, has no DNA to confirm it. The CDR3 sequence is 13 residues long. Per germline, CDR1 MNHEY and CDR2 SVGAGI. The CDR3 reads CAVTTSGTDTQYF.

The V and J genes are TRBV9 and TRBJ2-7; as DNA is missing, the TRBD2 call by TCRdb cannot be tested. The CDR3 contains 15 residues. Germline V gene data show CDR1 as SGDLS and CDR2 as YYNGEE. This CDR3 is CASSAHSGRDYEQYF.